These 10 T cell receptor beta chains were sequenced from one sample in a study of blood T cell repertoires in COVID-19. Data came from immunoSEQ multiplex PCR; TCRdb stores just in-frame clones and leaves some out. Of roughly 220,000 clones in the sample, around 80% were seen once. Material: peripheral blood. Receptors were obtained from a man younger than 40 with active or convalescent COVID-19.

The rearrangement joins TRBV24-1 to TRBJ2-2; D may be TRBD2 (6 bases). Trimming cost V 5 bases and J 1 base, with 7 bases left between them. CDR3 length equals 14 residues. Germline assignment: CDR1 KGHDR and CDR2 SFDVKD. The CDR3 is CATSGRGNTGELFF. The CDR3 bases are TGTGCCACCAGTGGGCGGGGGAACACCGGGGAGCTGTTTTTT.

This chain links TRBV6-2 or TRBV6-3 with TRBJ2-3; possibly TRBD2 for D (5 bases). From germline, CDR1 is MNHEY and CDR2 SVGEGT. The CDR3 is 14 amino acids. V dropped 5 bases and J dropped 8 bases, with 17 bases sitting between them. This CDR3 is CASSDYLPGTTQYF. DNA for the CDR3: TGTGCCAGCAGTGATTACTTGCCGGGAACTACGCAGTATTTT.

The rearrangement joins TRBV7-2 to TRBJ2-7; TRBD2 matches 10 bases. V lost 3 bases to trimming and J lost 7 bases; unmatched junction nucleotides: 9. The germline gives CDR1 SGHTA, CDR2 FQGNSA. The CDR3 contains 15 residues. The CDR3 nucleotides are TGTGCCAGCAGCTTCCTAGCGGGAGCCATGGGGGAGCAGTACTTC. Protein sequence: CASSFLAGAMGEQYF.

The V call is TRBV6-5, the J call TRBJ1-5, with D uncertain. V was shortened by 5 bases and J by 0 bases, with 8 bases between the two germline ends. This CDR3 is built from 14 residues. Germline V gene lookup returns CDR1 MNHEY and CDR2 SVGAGI. CDR3 in DNA: TGTGCCAGCAGTCAGCGATATAGCAATCAGCCCCAGCATTTT. As protein: CASSQRYSNQPQHF.

The rearrangement joins TRBV9 to TRBJ1-2; TRBD1 might be the D (5 bases). CDR1 is SGDLS and CDR2 is YYNGEE in the germline V gene. The CDR3 has 13 amino acids. V was trimmed by 0 bases and J by 8 bases, leaving 11 bases between them. The chain's CDR3 is CASSVDLGRGYTF. CDR3 nucleotides: TGTGCCAGCAGCGTAGATCTGGGGCGAGGCTACACCTTC.

The CDR3 bases are TGTGCCAGCAGCTTCACAGGGTCCGTGGGTGAGACCCAGTACTTC. As protein: CASSFTGSVGETQYF. The rearrangement links TRBV7-9 to TRBJ2-5; a weak D match, TRBD1 (6 bases). The length of the CDR3 is 15 residues. V was cut by 3 bases and J by 5 bases, with 16 bases left in between. Germline values: CDR1 SEHNR, CDR2 FQNEAQ (reference sequence).

This chain links TRBV19 with TRBJ2-5; TRBD2 is a possible D gene (6 bases). From germline, CDR1 is LNHDA and CDR2 SQIVND (reference sequence). The germline V and J ends were trimmed by 9 bases and 2 bases, with 13 bases remaining between them. The CDR3 totals 13 residues. The CDR3: CASRDLQQETQYF. The CDR3 region has the DNA TGTGCCAGCCGGGACTTGCAGCAAGAGACCCAGTACTTC.

The rearrangement uses TRBV25-1 and TRBJ1-5; tentatively, D is TRBD1 (5 bases). The CDR3 covers 14 residues. CDR1 and CDR2 (germline): MGHDK, SYGVNS. The V gene lost 1 base and the J gene lost 9 bases, with 13 bases spanning the gap. This chain's CDR3 is CASSEFGATGPQHF. CDR3 in DNA: TGTGCCAGCAGTGAATTTGGGGCTACCGGGCCCCAGCATTTT.

The V and J genes are TRBV28 and TRBJ1-6; 7 nucleotides line up with TRBD1. CDR3 size: 15 residues. With 3 bases clipped from V and 8 bases from J, the junction kept 7 bases outside the gene matches. Germline CDR1 and CDR2: MDHEN and SYDVKM. CDR3 loop: CASSFSGGEYSPLHF. Here the CDR3 DNA reads TGTGCCAGCAGTTTTTCAGGGGGAGAGTATTCACCCCTCCACTTT.

This chain connects TRBV7-9 to TRBJ2-2, with D possibly being TRBD2 (5 bases). The ends were cut back, 2 bases at V and 1 base at J, with 14 bases in the middle. Germline V lookup: CDR1 SEHNR, CDR2 FQNEAQ (reference sequence). The CDR3 is made up of 17 amino acids. In DNA form, the CDR3 reads TGTGCCAGCAGCTTAAAGTGGACGGGAATGAACACCGGGGAGCTGTTTTTT. Residues: CASSLKWTGMNTGELFF.